These T cell receptor beta chains were read from a single sample in a study of monozygotic twins with inflammatory bowel disease. For each CDR3 protein, TCRdb gives one entry from its re-call of the 5' RACE reads, without DNA. This repertoire includes about 380,000 distinct CDR3 sequences. Sequences were obtained from blood. All receptors come from a human donor with ulcerative colitis or Crohn's disease, or a healthy co-twin of an affected twin (not recorded which). Both conserved end residues are part of each CDR3. Expanded clones get a size class; other rows say once, few or many, or leave the size out.

v_call	clone_size	j_call	cdr3_aa
TRBV9	NA	TRBJ2-2	CASSVGGSWAVSGELFF
TRBV7-9	NA	TRBJ2-3	CASSLAGTRESTDTQYF
TRBV20-1	NA	TRBJ1-5	CSARENQGFQPQHF
TRBV27	NA	TRBJ1-4	CASSLTGETNEKLFF
TRBV7-9	NA	TRBJ2-6	CASSTGDTGANVLTF
TRBV27	NA	TRBJ1-4	CASSLLGQTPTNEKLFF
TRBV20-1	NA	TRBJ2-5	CSADRAKTQYF
TRBV12-3/TRBV12-4	NA	TRBJ1-1	CASSGTGGTEAFF
TRBV20-1	NA	TRBJ2-7	CSARDRRQGAYEQYF
TRBV27	medium-sized	TRBJ1-1	CASSLSQGGNTEAFF
TRBV28	NA	TRBJ2-7	CATHRDPNAYEQYF
TRBV7-8	NA	TRBJ2-7	CASSEGGGNWFEQYF
TRBV12-3/TRBV12-4	NA	TRBJ2-7	CASRRLMGQGSYEQYF
TRBV6-5	NA	TRBJ1-2	CASSYSQFYGYTF
TRBV27	NA	TRBJ2-4	CASSLSDKNIQYF
TRBV4-2	NA	TRBJ2-1	CASSRRTSGTLNEQFF
TRBV7-3	NA	TRBJ2-1	CASSISSGGANEQFF
TRBV20-1	NA	TRBJ2-5	CSAGTSGPGTQYF
TRBV7-3	NA	TRBJ1-1	CASSYGGTTEAFF
TRBV13	NA	TRBJ2-1	CASSLFSRRSNEQFF
TRBV6-2/TRBV6-3	NA	TRBJ2-7	CASSPRGTGHYEQYF
TRBV30	NA	TRBJ2-5	CAWRPGAQETQYF